The 12 T cell receptor beta chains listed next were all sequenced from one sample in a study of T cell responses to AZD1222 COVID-19 vaccine. TCRdb keeps only in-frame clones here, not all; method: immunoSEQ multiplex PCR. Seen here are fewer than 130,000 clones, 92% observed once, and the top ten hold 1% to 1.5%. Here the sequenced sample was peripheral blood, taken on day 0 of AZD1222 vaccination. These receptors originate from an adult in good health.

The rearrangement uses TRBV9 and TRBJ2-6; TRBD2 matches at 8 bases. CDR1 SGDLS and CDR2 YYNGEE come from the germline V gene. V lost 4 bases, J lost 4 bases, and 7 bases stayed unmatched. CDR3 size: 16 residues. The CDR3 DNA reads TGTGCCAGCAGCCCGGGGGGGGGCGCAGGGGCCAACGTCCTGACTTTC. It encodes CASSPGGGAGANVLTF.

This chain links TRBV27 with TRBJ2-7; unclear D gene. Germline-derived CDR1 and CDR2 are MNHEY and SMNVEV (reference sequence). Deletions cut 6 bases from V and 2 bases from J, with 8 bases between. This CDR3 has 12 amino acids. The CDR3 region is CASRTGAYEQYF. The CDR3 DNA reads TGTGCCAGCAGGACGGGTGCCTACGAGCAGTACTTC.

The gene calls are TRBV25-1 and TRBJ1-2; weak D call: TRBD1 (5 bases). The CDR3 length is 14 residues. V was trimmed by 3 bases and J by 5 bases, leaving 13 bases between them. Germline assignment: CDR1 MGHDK and CDR2 SYGVNS. The CDR3 sequence: CASSDPGTTYGYTF. The CDR3 bases are TGTGCCAGCAGTGATCCCGGGACCACATATGGCTACACCTTC.

V usage is TRBV4-1 and J usage is TRBJ2-1, with 8 bases fitting TRBD1. Germline CDR1 is MGHRA and CDR2 is YSYEKL. The V segment lost 0 bases and the J segment 5 bases; nucleotides outside the gene matches: 12. CDR3 size: 18 residues. Written as DNA, the CDR3 is TGCGCCAGCAGCCAAGAAATTCACAGGGGGTTTTTTGACAATGAGCAGTTCTTC. Protein product: CASSQEIHRGFFDNEQFF.

This clone was observed a few times. CDR3 in DNA: TGTGCCAGCAGTTTACAACTAGCGGGAGTCAATGAGCAGTACTTC. As protein: CASSLQLAGVNEQYF. V usage is TRBV27 and J usage is TRBJ2-7; 11 nucleotides line up with TRBD2. The CDR3 spans 15 residues. After removal of 2 bases from V and 7 bases from J, the junction contained 7 bases not matched to a gene. Germline CDR1 MNHEY, CDR2 SMNVEV (reference sequence).

The genes are TRBV7-3 and TRBJ1-6; no clear D. CDR3 length equals 13 residues. Trimming shortened V by 3 bases and J by 7 bases, and 7 bases separated the two germline ends. Germline assignment: CDR1 SGHTA and CDR2 FQGTGA. Written as DNA, the CDR3 is TGTGCCAGCAGCTTCGCAAGAAATTCACCCCTCCACTTT. It specifies CASSFARNSPLHF.

The rearrangement joins TRBV7-2 to TRBJ1-1, with 11 bases that match TRBD1. CDR3 length: 15 residues. In germline, CDR1 is SGHTA, CDR2 FQGNSA. V gave up 4 bases and J gave up 1 base; unmatched junction bases: 2. The CDR3 sequence: CASSYGQGANTEAFF. Written as DNA, the CDR3 is TGTGCCAGCAGCTATGGACAGGGGGCGAACACTGAAGCTTTCTTT.

The chain links TRBV6-5 to TRBJ1-2, with D possibly matching TRBD1 (5 bases). V shed 2 bases and J shed 7 bases, with 8 bases lying between them. Germline assignment: CDR1 MNHEY and CDR2 SVGAGI. This CDR3 comprises 12 residues. CDR3 residues: CASSYKGIGYTF. In nucleotides, the CDR3 is TGTGCCAGCAGTTACAAGGGGATTGGCTACACCTTC.

CDR3 sequence: CASSFSGTGGYGYTF. CDR3 DNA: TGTGCCAGCAGCTTCTCCGGGACAGGGGGCTATGGCTACACCTTC. The chain has TRBV7-2 and TRBJ1-2; 11 bases are shared with TRBD1. Per the germline V gene, CDR1 is SGHTA and CDR2 is FQGNSA. There are 15 residues in the CDR3. V lost 3 bases to trimming and J lost 4 bases; unmatched junction nucleotides: 4.

The chain recombines TRBV6-5 with TRBJ2-7; 7 positions match TRBD1. J lost 2 bases, V lost 5 bases, and 6 bases had no gene match. Germline CDR1 and CDR2: MNHEY and SVGAGI. The CDR3 extends over 14 amino acids. For the CDR3, the DNA is TGTGCCAGCAGTACAGGGGTAAGGACCTACGAGCAGTACTTC. As protein: CASSTGVRTYEQYF.

The chain carries TRBV3-1 (or the pseudogene TRBV3-2) and TRBJ1-2, with TRBD1 as a possible D gene (5 bases). V lost 0 bases, J lost 6 bases, and 8 bases lay in between. The CDR3 contains 13 residues. The V gene's germline CDR1 is LGHDT and CDR2 YNNKEL (reference sequence). CDR3: CASSQESGDGYTF. As DNA, the CDR3 is TGTGCCAGCAGCCAAGAGTCGGGGGATGGCTACACCTTC.

The chain couples TRBV29-1 to TRBJ2-1; 7 bases line up with TRBD1. The CDR3 loop spans 13 amino acids. Germline CDR1 SQVTM, CDR2 ANQGSEA. The junction had 8 bases not matched to a gene; V was cut back by 5 bases and J by 7 bases. CDR3 in DNA: TGCAGCGTTTCGGACAGGTCAAGGAATGAGCAGTTCTTC. It translates to CSVSDRSRNEQFF.